This T cell receptor beta chain comes out of a study of blood T cell repertoires in COVID-19. TCRdb's copy holds only in-frame clones and misses some; the assay was immunoSEQ multiplex PCR. The sample has roughly 230,000 clones; roughly 89% are singletons. Losses at the gene ends were 6 bases for V and 3 bases for J; bases not matched to a gene: 2. The CDR3 has 13 residues. The TCR originated in a woman in her twenties or thirties with acute COVID-19. The chain combines TRBV12-3 or TRBV12-4 with TRBJ2-3; TRBD1 matches at 8 bases. Sequences were obtained from PBMCs or T cells enriched from blood (not recorded which). DNA for the CDR3: TGTGCCAGCAGGACAGGGGCGACAGATACGCAGTATTTT. Its translation: CASRTGATDTQYF.